The clone carrying this T cell receptor beta chain has at least ten counts. Its antigen is still unknown. This record belongs to a study of metastatic and nonmetastatic thyroid tumors. The study's findings and limits: According to reports, the diversity of TCR beta was significantly higher in malignant thyroid tumors than in benign nodules, and this held in both blood and tumor samples.

Germline CDR1 is SGHRS and CDR2 is YFSETQ. This CDR3 contains 15 residues. J gave up 1 base and V 2 bases, and 4 bases lay outside the gene matches. No patient had received any treatment before thyroid surgery. TCRdb re-processed the PCR reads through MiXCR. The sample shows 25,000 or so clones, about 15% of them seen only once. The receptor comes from a female donor with papillary thyroid cancer or a benign thyroid nodule (not recorded which). Some clones in this sample may be carry-over from other donors' samples. Material for sequencing was blood. The rearrangement joins TRBV5-1 to TRBJ2-5; 8 nucleotides agree with TRBD2. In DNA, the CDR3 is TGCGCCAGCAGCTTCAGCGGGAGCTCCCAAGAGACCCAGTACTTC. This translates into CASSFSGSSQETQYF.